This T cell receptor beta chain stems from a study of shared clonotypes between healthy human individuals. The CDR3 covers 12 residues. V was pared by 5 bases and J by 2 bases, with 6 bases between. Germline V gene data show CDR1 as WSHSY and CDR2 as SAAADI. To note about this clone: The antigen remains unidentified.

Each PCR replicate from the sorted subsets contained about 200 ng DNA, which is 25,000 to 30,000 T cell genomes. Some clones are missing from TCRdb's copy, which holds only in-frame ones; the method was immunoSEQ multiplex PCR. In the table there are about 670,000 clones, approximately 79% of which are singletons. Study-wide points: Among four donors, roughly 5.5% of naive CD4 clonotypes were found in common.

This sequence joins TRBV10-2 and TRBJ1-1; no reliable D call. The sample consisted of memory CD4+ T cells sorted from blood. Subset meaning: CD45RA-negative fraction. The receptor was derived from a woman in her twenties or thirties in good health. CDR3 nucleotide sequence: TGCGCCAGCAGTCCAGACAACACTGAAGCTTTCTTT. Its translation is CASSPDNTEAFF.